This TCR beta chain was captured by sequencing in a study of Ad26.COV2.S vaccination and SARS-CoV-2 variants. Method: immunoSEQ multiplex PCR; TCRdb's copy keeps in-frame clones and lacks some. The sample lists fewer than 150,000 clones; 70% to 90% were seen once. Study-level findings and limits: It was reported that spike-specific CD8+ and CD4+ T cell responses were substantially broad after vaccination.

Trimming took 4 bases from V and 4 from J, leaving 11 bases between them. Germline values: CDR1 MDHEN, CDR2 SYDVKM. The CDR3 covers 15 residues. As concerns this clone: The target antigen is unknown.

The J gene is TRBJ1-6, the V gene TRBV28, with D perhaps matching TRBD1 (6 bases). This sequence originates from a human donor who had recovered from COVID-19. The sample consisted of peripheral blood, taken after recovery from COVID-19. In DNA, the CDR3 is TGTGCCAGCAGTTCCTTAACAGGGTATAATTCACCCCTCCACTTT. It translates to CASSSLTGYNSPLHF.